A selection of T cell receptor beta chains follows, all from one sample in a study of shared clonotypes between healthy human individuals. Measured with immunoSEQ multiplex PCR; TCRdb has only the in-frame clones, and not every one. The sample records about 2,100,000 clones, 90% to 95% being singletons. Sequencing was carried out using naive CD8+ T cells from PBMCs. Receptors originate from a man aged 18 to 29 in good health. Some clones in this sample may be carry-over from other donors' samples. CDR3s include the opening cysteine and the closing phenylalanine or tryptophan. A D gene is named only where the DNA matches it firmly. Clone sizes are given selectively: once, few, many, or a class where the clone is expanded.

J gene,clone size,D gene,V gene,CDR3 protein,CDR3 DNA
TRBJ1-6,.,TRBD1,TRBV6-6,CASSTTGQGINSPLHF,TGTGCCAGCAGTACCACAGGACAGGGAATTAATTCACCCCTCCACTTT
TRBJ2-7,.,.,TRBV7-9,CASGDYEQYF,TGTGCCAGCGGGGACTACGAGCAGTACTTC
TRBJ1-5,few,TRBD1,TRBV19,CASRGEGAYQPQHF,TGTGCCAGCCGGGGGGAGGGGGCCTATCAGCCCCAGCATTTT
TRBJ1-1,.,.,TRBV5-1,CASSSPGTANTEAFF,TGCGCCAGCAGCTCCCCCGGGACGGCGAACACTGAAGCTTTCTTT
TRBJ2-1,once,TRBD2,TRBV19,CASSIGLANEQFF,TGTGCCAGTAGTATCGGACTAGCCAATGAGCAGTTCTTC
TRBJ2-2,.,.,TRBV10-2,CASSERAGELFF,TGCGCCAGCAGTGAAAGGGCCGGGGAGCTGTTTTTT
TRBJ1-2,.,.,TRBV6-6,CASSYGTGAPHGYTF,TGTGCCAGCAGTTACGGTACGGGGGCGCCCCATGGCTACACCTTC
TRBJ2-5,.,TRBD1,TRBV27,CASSSTGGETQYF,TGTGCCAGCAGTTCGACAGGGGGGGAGACCCAGTACTTC
TRBJ1-1,.,.,TRBV6-5,CATYGGRLNTEAFF,TGTGCCACCTACGGGGGACGGCTGAACACTGAAGCTTTCTTT
TRBJ2-3,.,.,TRBV7-6,CASSPAQPDTQYF,TGTGCCAGCAGCCCCGCGCAGCCCGATACGCAGTATTTT
TRBJ1-2,.,.,TRBV10-2,CASSDAGDGYTF,TGCGCCAGCAGTGACGCCGGGGATGGCTACACCTTC
TRBJ1-6,.,TRBD1,TRBV30,CAWSGDRNSPLHF,TGTGCCTGGAGCGGGGACAGAAATTCACCCCTCCACTTT
TRBJ2-3,.,TRBD2,TRBV18,CASSPQLGGRSDTQYF,TGTGCCAGCTCACCACAACTCGGCGGGAGGTCAGATACGCAGTATTTT
TRBJ2-3,.,TRBD2,TRBV11-2,CASSPRTSGSRSTDTQYF,TGTGCCAGCAGCCCGAGGACTAGCGGGAGTCGTAGCACAGATACGCAGTATTTT
TRBJ2-3,.,.,TRBV13,CASSLWASATDTQYF,TGTGCCAGCAGCTTATGGGCTAGCGCCACAGATACGCAGTATTTT
TRBJ1-5,.,.,TRBV25-1,CASSYSSNQPQHF,TGTGCCAGCAGTTATTCTAGCAATCAGCCCCAGCATTTT
TRBJ2-1,.,TRBD2,TRBV5-1,CASSPGLARTPTNEQFF,TGCGCCAGCAGCCCGGGACTAGCCCGAACCCCTACAAATGAGCAGTTCTTC
TRBJ2-2,.,.,TRBV23-1,CASSREIAAWDTGELFF,TGCGCCAGCAGTCGAGAAATTGCGGCTTGGGACACCGGGGAGCTGTTTTTT
TRBJ2-7,.,TRBD2,TRBV11-2,CASSLARLAADRTYEQYF,TGTGCCAGCAGCTTAGCCCGACTAGCGGCCGACAGGACCTACGAGCAGTACTTC
TRBJ2-1,.,.,TRBV19,CASRTGKEQFF,TGTGCCAGTAGGACCGGGAAGGAGCAGTTCTTC
TRBJ2-1,.,.,TRBV13,CASSPERDNEQFF,TGTGCCAGCAGCCCGGAGCGGGACAATGAGCAGTTCTTC
TRBJ1-5,.,.,TRBV27,CASCPGGSNQPQHF,TGTGCCAGCTGTCCGGGGGGGAGCAATCAGCCCCAGCATTTT
TRBJ2-1,.,TRBD2,TRBV28,CASNLAGETNEQFF,TGTGCCAGCAACTTAGCGGGGGAAACCAATGAGCAGTTCTTC
TRBJ2-1,.,.,TRBV27,CASSLSSAGVPYNEQFF,TGTGCCAGCAGTTTATCATCGGCAGGGGTCCCTTACAATGAGCAGTTCTTC
TRBJ1-5,.,.,TRBV7-9,CASSFTGINQPQHF,TGTGCCAGCAGCTTTACAGGGATCAATCAGCCCCAGCATTTT